What follows is one TCR beta chain and its context. A second about 7 to 12 cycle PCR used barcoded and J-beta primers. TCRdb fed the 5' RACE reads into MiXCR, producing one record per CDR3 protein. The data show 850,000 to 1,100,000 distinct CDR3 sequences, more than 30% seen once. The data belong to a study of blood T cells in healthy people across ages. CDR1 is DFQATT and CDR2 is SNEGSKA in the germline V gene (reference sequence). The length of the CDR3 is 13 residues. V gave up 2 bases and J gave up 4 bases, with 9 bases separating them. The chain employs TRBV20-1 and TRBJ1-5, with a weak D call TRBD1 (5 bases). Sequencing was performed on blood. This TCR was sampled from a man between 18 and 29 years old in good health. CDR3 loop: CSARRKGNQPQHF. The CDR3 nucleotides read TGCAGTGCTAGACGGAAGGGGAATCAGCCCCAGCATTTT.